These 26 T cell receptor beta chains were all obtained from the same sample, sequenced in a study of cytomegalovirus exposure and HLA in healthy donors. The table came from immunoSEQ multiplex PCR; TCRdb's copy has only in-frame clones and leaves some out. The data show about 360,000 clones, with 86% seen just once and 0.83% held by the top ten. Sequences were obtained from PBMCs. These receptors all stem from a woman aged 18-35 years in good health and CMV-seronegative.

The genes are TRBV4-2 and TRBJ1-1; D remains ambiguous. The CDR3 covers 15 residues. The ends were cut back, 2 bases at V and 1 base at J, with 11 bases in the middle. Germline assignment: CDR1 LGHNA and CDR2 YNFKEQ. The CDR3 DNA sequence: TGTGCCAGCAGCCAAACTGGACTCTCGAACACTGAAGCTTTCTTT. As protein: CASSQTGLSNTEAFF.

The rearrangement links TRBV30 to TRBJ1-2, with D uncertain. This CDR3 spans 12 amino acids. V lost 5 bases and J lost 5, with 12 bases in between. Per the germline V gene, CDR1 is GTSNPN and CDR2 is SVGIG (reference sequence). The CDR3 DNA is TGTGCCTGGGGTCGGAGTAGTTATGGCTACACCTTC. It is translated as CAWGRSSYGYTF.

The chain employs TRBV6-1 and TRBJ2-7; the D gene is possibly TRBD2 (6 bases). Trimming removed 5 bases from V and 2 bases from J, with 10 bases in between. This CDR3 is built from 13 residues. CDR1 is MNHNS, CDR2 SASEGT, per germline. The DNA for the CDR3 is TGTGCCAGCAGTCCCGCGGGGACCTACGAGCAGTACTTC. Its protein is CASSPAGTYEQYF.

The J gene is TRBJ2-1, the V gene TRBV19; tentatively, D is TRBD2 (7 bases). The CDR3 extends over 16 amino acids. The ends were cut back, 6 bases at V and 6 bases at J, with 21 bases in the middle. The V gene's germline CDR1 is LNHDA and CDR2 SQIVND (reference sequence). CDR3 sequence reads: CASSLPRDTGGNEQFF. The CDR3 region has the DNA TGTGCCAGTAGCCTACCCCGGGACACGGGGGGCAATGAGCAGTTCTTC.

The genes are TRBV5-1 and TRBJ2-7; 11 bases line up with TRBD2. Unmatched junction bases numbered 4, after V lost 5 bases and J lost 3 bases. This CDR3 contains 14 residues. The germline V gene has CDR1 SGHRS and CDR2 YFSETQ. The CDR3 is CASSFGTSGYEQYF. CDR3 coding DNA: TGCGCCAGCAGTTTCGGGACTAGCGGCTACGAGCAGTACTTC.

The CDR3 sequence: CASSVVELPGSSYNEQFF. CDR3 sequence (DNA): TGTGCCAGCAGCGTAGTTGAACTCCCGGGAAGCTCCTACAATGAGCAGTTCTTC. The chain has TRBV9 and TRBJ2-1; the D gene is possibly TRBD2 (5 bases). The CDR3 runs 18 residues. V was trimmed by 0 bases and J by 0 bases, leaving 16 bases between them. Germline V gene data show CDR1 as SGDLS and CDR2 as YYNGEE.

The gene calls are TRBV11-2 and TRBJ1-2; D is unclear. CDR1 SGHAT and CDR2 FQNNGV come from the germline V gene. The CDR3 has 14 residues. Deletions cut 3 bases from V and 4 bases from J, with 12 bases between. The CDR3 protein is CASSLNPSGYGYTF. DNA of the CDR3: TGTGCCAGCAGCTTGAACCCGAGCGGCTATGGCTACACCTTC.

V gene TRBV5-1 combines with J gene TRBJ2-7, with 8 bases fitting TRBD2. The CDR3 sequence is 16 residues long. CDR1 is SGHRS and CDR2 is YFSETQ in the germline V gene. The V and J ends lost 1 base and 2 bases, in that order; junction bases with no gene match: 8. The CDR3 region is CASSLSLSGSPYEQYF. Written as DNA, the CDR3 is TGCGCCAGCAGCTTGTCTTTGAGCGGGAGCCCCTACGAGCAGTACTTC.

In this sample, this clone turned up once. The J gene is TRBJ2-1, the V gene TRBV7-9; 13 nucleotides align to TRBD2. V shed 5 bases, J shed 6 bases, and the junction held 4 bases outside the gene matches. Germline values: CDR1 SEHNR, CDR2 FQNEAQ (reference sequence). The CDR3 spans 15 residues. CDR3 amino acids: CASSRTSGSSNEQFF. DNA for the CDR3: TGTGCCAGCAGCCGGACTAGCGGGAGTAGCAATGAGCAGTTCTTC.

This rearrangement joins TRBV4-1 to TRBJ2-3; D perhaps matches TRBD1 (7 bases). Trimming removed 7 bases from V and 2 bases from J, with 22 bases in between. The CDR3 has 17 amino acids. Germline CDR1 reads MGHRA; CDR2 reads YSYEKL. CDR3 sequence (DNA): TGCGCCAGCAAGTTCGGGGTCGGGGGACAGCTCACAGATACGCAGTATTTT. Translating gives CASKFGVGGQLTDTQYF.

The chain couples TRBV7-9 to TRBJ2-5; D might be TRBD1 (6 bases). V dropped 0 bases and J dropped 4 bases, with 12 bases sitting between them. The CDR3 is 15 amino acids. Germline CDR1 and CDR2: SEHNR and FQNEAQ (reference sequence). The CDR3 sequence is CASSLAWGPGETQYF. CDR3 bases: TGTGCCAGCAGCTTAGCTTGGGGGCCTGGAGAGACCCAGTACTTC.

A single count supports this clone. This specimen includes other DNA sequences encoding the same CDR3. This chain links TRBV5-1 with TRBJ2-7, with a tentative D call TRBD2 (5 bases). The CDR3 runs 15 residues. CDR1 and CDR2 from the germline V gene are SGHRS and YFSETQ. V was clipped by 0 bases and J by 0 bases, with 10 bases between them. CDR3 nucleotides: TGCGCCAGCAGCTTGGGAACCGGGGACTCCTACGAGCAGTACTTC. Protein: CASSLGTGDSYEQYF.

The chain employs TRBV5-1 and TRBJ2-2; 13 bases are a match to TRBD2. This CDR3 is built from 16 residues. V lost 3 bases, J lost 7 bases, and 6 bases stayed unmatched. Germline lookup yields CDR1 SGHRS and CDR2 YFSETQ. CDR3 amino acids: CASSWGLAGNVGELFF. The CDR3 DNA follows: TGCGCCAGCAGCTGGGGACTAGCGGGAAATGTCGGGGAGCTGTTTTTT. Together with reference TRBV5-1 and TRBJ2-2, the CDR3 gives the full variable domain: KAGVTQTPRYLIKTRGQQVTLSCSPISGHRSVSWYQQTPGQGLQFLFEYFSETQRNKGNFPGRFSGRQFSNSRSEMNVSTLELGDSALYLCASSWGLAGNVGELFFGEGSRLTVL.

The rearrangement uses TRBV21-1 and TRBJ1-1; the table gives TRBD1 as D, unverified against the DNA. TRBV21-1 is a recognized pseudogene. This CDR3 contains 14 residues. This chain's CDR3 is CAGPHVQGNTEAFF. CDR3 bases: TGTGCCGGCCCCCACGTCCAGGGGAACACTGAAGCTTTCTTT.

This chain uses TRBV13 with TRBJ1-5; 8 nucleotides line up with TRBD1. The junction had 5 bases not matched to a gene; V was cut back by 4 bases and J by 6 bases. Germline V lookup: CDR1 PRHDT, CDR2 FYEKMQ (reference sequence). CDR3 length: 14 residues. The CDR3 DNA reads TGTGCCAGCAGCTACGGACAGGGAGGTCAGCCCCAGCATTTT. Translated, it gives CASSYGQGGQPQHF.

The CDR3 DNA is TGTGCCAGCAGCGGCAGCACAGGGGGGACGGCTGGGGCCAACGTCCTGACTTTC. Protein: CASSGSTGGTAGANVLTF. This rearrangement joins TRBV9 to TRBJ2-6, with TRBD1 matching 8 bases. V lost 3 bases, J lost 2 bases, and 10 bases stayed unmatched. The CDR3 runs 18 residues. Germline V gives CDR1 SGDLS, CDR2 YYNGEE.

The V and J genes are TRBV5-1 and TRBJ1-2, with 7 bases that match TRBD1. From germline, CDR1 is SGHRS and CDR2 YFSETQ. The CDR3 consists of 14 residues. The junction had 4 bases not matched to a gene; V was cut back by 1 base and J by 4 bases. CDR3 region: CASSLTTGTYGYTF. Written as DNA, the CDR3 is TGCGCCAGCAGCTTGACGACAGGGACCTATGGCTACACCTTC.

In this sample, this clone turned up a few times. The chain has TRBV27 and TRBJ2-7, with 8 bases fitting TRBD2. This CDR3 region has 12 residues. Germline V gene lookup returns CDR1 MNHEY and CDR2 SMNVEV (reference sequence). Germline trimming cut 8 bases from V and 5 bases from J; bases unmatched to any gene: 5. The CDR3 reads CASLGRGNEQYF. As DNA, the CDR3 is TGTGCCAGCCTCGGGAGGGGAAACGAGCAGTACTTC.

V usage is TRBV4-1 and J usage is TRBJ2-7, with TRBD2 as a possible D gene (6 bases). The germline V and J ends were trimmed by 0 bases and 4 bases, with 13 bases remaining between them. Germline lookup yields CDR1 MGHRA and CDR2 YSYEKL. The CDR3 runs to 15 residues. CDR3 coding DNA: TGCGCCAGCAGCCAAGAGGAACTAGCTTCTTACGAGCAGTACTTC. It codes for CASSQEELASYEQYF.

The CDR3 sequence: CASSMTGDNEKLFF. The CDR3 DNA is TGTGCCAGCAGCATGACAGGGGATAATGAAAAACTGTTTTTT. This chain joins TRBV5-4 and TRBJ1-4, with TRBD1 matching over 8 bases. Per germline, CDR1 SGHNT and CDR2 YYREEE (reference sequence). The V and J ends lost 4 bases and 4 bases, in that order; junction bases with no gene match: 3. This CDR3 has 14 residues.

V is TRBV18 and J is TRBJ1-1; a weak D match, TRBD1 (6 bases). Trimming shortened V by 4 bases and J by 0 bases, and 15 bases separated the two germline ends. This CDR3 is 16 amino acids long. CDR1 KGHSH and CDR2 LQKENI come from the germline V gene. CDR3 loop: CASSLGHREMNTEAFF. The CDR3 bases are TGTGCCAGCTCACTGGGGCACAGGGAGATGAACACTGAAGCTTTCTTT.

This sequence joins TRBV7-6 and TRBJ2-2; 7 bases map to TRBD2. Germline V gives CDR1 SGHVS, CDR2 FNYEAQ. The CDR3 extends over 14 amino acids. Losses at the gene ends were 2 bases for V and 7 bases for J; bases not matched to a gene: 4. This CDR3 reads CASSLTTSVGELFF. CDR3 DNA: TGTGCCAGCAGCTTAACTACTAGCGTCGGGGAGCTGTTTTTT.

The chain is built from TRBV6-4 and TRBJ2-2; D is perhaps TRBD1 (6 bases). Germline lookup yields CDR1 MRHNA and CDR2 SNTAGT. The CDR3 is 13 amino acids. Deletions cut 4 bases from V and 6 bases from J, with 9 bases between. In DNA form, the CDR3 reads TGTGCCAGCAGTGCACAGGGACCCGGGGAGCTGTTTTTT. Translated: CASSAQGPGELFF.

J is TRBJ2-5 and V is TRBV6-1, with 8 bases identical to TRBD1. Germline CDR1 MNHNS, CDR2 SASEGT. With V trimmed by 11 bases and J by 4 bases, 9 bases remained unmatched. There are 13 residues in the CDR3. The CDR3 loop is CAGSRQGRETQYF. The CDR3 DNA is TGTGCCGGAAGTCGACAGGGGCGAGAGACCCAGTACTTC.

This clone appeared a single time. The V call is TRBV7-3, the J call TRBJ2-1, with 7 bases aligning to TRBD2. This CDR3 contains 16 residues. Trimming at V came to 4 bases and at J to 0 bases, leaving 6 bases not matched to a gene. CDR1 is SGHTA and CDR2 is FQGTGA in the germline V gene. The CDR3 DNA is TGTGCCAGCAGCTCGGGAGGACGACCCTCCTACAATGAGCAGTTCTTC. It encodes CASSSGGRPSYNEQFF. Drawing the rest from reference TRBV7-3 and TRBJ2-1, the complete variable domain is GAGVSQTPSNKVTEKGKYVELRCDPISGHTALYWYRQSLGQGPEFLIYFQGTGAADDSGLPNDRFFAVRPEGSVSTLKIQRTERGDSAVYLCASSSGGRPSYNEQFFGPGTRLTVL.

V gene TRBV5-6 combines with J gene TRBJ2-2; 16 nucleotides agree with TRBD2. Germline V gene sequence: CDR1 SGHDT, CDR2 YYEEEE. J was trimmed by 4 bases and V by 4 bases; bases with no gene match: 7. The CDR3 length is 18 residues. The CDR3 region is CASSPGLAGGPGTGELFF. CDR3 nucleotides: TGTGCCAGCAGCCCGGGACTAGCGGGAGGGCCAGGCACCGGGGAGCTGTTTTTT. Using reference TRBV5-6 and TRBJ2-2 for the parts outside the CDR3, the full variable domain is DAGVTQSPTHLIKTRGQQVTLRCSPKSGHDTVSWYQQALGQGPQFIFQYYEEEERQRGNFPDRFSGHQFPNYSSELNVNALLLGDSALYLCASSPGLAGGPGTGELFFGEGSRLTVL.